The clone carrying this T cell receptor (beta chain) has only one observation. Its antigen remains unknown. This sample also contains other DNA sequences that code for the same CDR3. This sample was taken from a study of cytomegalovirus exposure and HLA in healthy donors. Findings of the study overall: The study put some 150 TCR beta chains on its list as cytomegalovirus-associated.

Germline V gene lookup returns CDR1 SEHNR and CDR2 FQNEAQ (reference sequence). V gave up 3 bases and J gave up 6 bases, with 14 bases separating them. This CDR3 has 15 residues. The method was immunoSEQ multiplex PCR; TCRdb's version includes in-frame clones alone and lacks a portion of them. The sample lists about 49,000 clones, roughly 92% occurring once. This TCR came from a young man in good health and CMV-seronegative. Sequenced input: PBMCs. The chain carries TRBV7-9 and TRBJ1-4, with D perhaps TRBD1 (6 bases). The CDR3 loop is CASSFSGGGDEKLFF. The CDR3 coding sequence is TGTGCCAGCAGCTTTTCTGGGGGCGGAGATGAAAAACTGTTTTTT. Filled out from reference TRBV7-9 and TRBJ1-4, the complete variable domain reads DTGVSQNPRHKITKRGQNVTFRCDPISEHNRLYWYRQTLGQGPEFLTYFQNEAQLEKSRLLSDRFSAERPKGSFSTLEIQRTEQGDSAMYLCASSFSGGGDEKLFFGSGTQLSVL.